Following are 30 T cell receptor beta chains from one sample sequenced in a study of blood T cell repertoires in COVID-19. Clones were sequenced by immunoSEQ multiplex PCR, and TCRdb holds only the in-frame ones, with some missing. The sample holds 150,000 to 200,000 clones; 86% are singletons and the top ten take 3.5% to 4%. The sample consisted of peripheral blood. The origin of the receptors is a woman aged 70 to 79 with acute or convalescent COVID-19.

This clone was found a few times. V and J are TRBV5-1 and TRBJ2-7; 12 nucleotides agree with TRBD2. Per the germline V gene, CDR1 is SGHRS and CDR2 is YFSETQ. The V and J ends lost 4 bases and 1 base, in that order; junction bases with no gene match: 6. The CDR3 length is 16 residues. Written as DNA, the CDR3 is TGCGCCAGCAGCCCGCAGACTAGCGGGGGATCCTACGAGCAGTACTTC. Amino acids: CASSPQTSGGSYEQYF.

The V call is TRBV19, the J call TRBJ1-5, with 8 bases lining up with TRBD1. V lost 5 bases to trimming and J lost 2 bases; unmatched junction nucleotides: 2. The CDR3 runs to 14 residues. The V gene's germline CDR1 is LNHDA and CDR2 SQIVND (reference sequence). The CDR3, as DNA: TGTGCCAGTAGTTCGGACAGGGGCAATCAGCCCCAGCATTTT. It translates to CASSSDRGNQPQHF.

V is TRBV6-5 and J is TRBJ1-4; tentative D call: TRBD1 (6 bases). Germline assignment: CDR1 MNHEY and CDR2 SVGAGI. The CDR3 spans 14 residues. Trimming left V 8 bases short and J 10 bases short, with 20 bases between. The CDR3 sequence: CASSTGGGGRKLFF. DNA of the CDR3: TGTGCCAGCTCAACTGGGGGGGGCGGTCGAAAACTGTTTTTT.

J is TRBJ2-5 and V is TRBV29-1; 11 nucleotides align to TRBD1. The V gene's germline CDR1 is SQVTM and CDR2 ANQGSEA. This CDR3 has 13 residues. Trimming took 7 bases from V and 4 from J; bases not matched to a gene: 5. CDR3 in amino acids: CSGRTGGVETQYF. The CDR3 bases are TGCAGCGGGCGGACAGGGGGCGTAGAGACCCAGTACTTC.

This chain uses TRBV29-1 with TRBJ1-1, with TRBD1 matching 10 bases. The J segment lost 1 base and the V segment lost 0 bases, leaving 2 bases of the junction unmatched. Per germline, CDR1 SQVTM and CDR2 ANQGSEA. The CDR3 sequence is 15 residues long. DNA for the CDR3: TGCAGCGTTGAAGATTGGGACAGGGGGAACACTGAAGCTTTCTTT. Translation: CSVEDWDRGNTEAFF. Together with reference TRBV29-1 and TRBJ1-1, the CDR3 gives the full variable domain: SAVISQKPSRDICQRGTSLTIQCQVDSQVTMMFWYRQQPGQSLTLIATANQGSEATYESGFVIDKFPISRPNLTFSTLTVSNMSPEDSSIYLCSVEDWDRGNTEAFFGQGTRLTVV.

The chain couples TRBV4-1 to TRBJ1-2; D may be TRBD1 (6 bases). CDR3 length equals 14 residues. Germline V gives CDR1 MGHRA, CDR2 YSYEKL. V lost 4 bases to trimming and J lost 2 bases, with 11 bases between them. In DNA form, the CDR3 reads TGCGCCAGCAGCCCAAGGCAGGGGAACTATGGCTACACCTTC. Its protein product is CASSPRQGNYGYTF.

This chain connects TRBV28 to TRBJ2-7; 10 nucleotides line up with TRBD2. The CDR3 is made up of 15 amino acids. CDR1 is MDHEN and CDR2 is SYDVKM in the germline V gene. With V trimmed by 2 bases and J by 6 bases, 7 bases remained unmatched. In nucleotides, the CDR3 is TGTGCCAGCAGTTTAGGTTCTAGCGGGAGCTTCGAGCAGTACTTC. It yields the protein CASSLGSSGSFEQYF.

This chain connects TRBV5-1 to TRBJ2-7; D perhaps matches TRBD2 (6 bases). CDR3 length: 15 amino acids. Germline values: CDR1 SGHRS, CDR2 YFSETQ. Trimming took off 4 bases at V and 2 bases at J, with 16 bases between the two ends. This CDR3 is CASSLGEDITYEQYF. CDR3 DNA: TGCGCCAGCAGCCTCGGGGAGGACATCACCTACGAGCAGTACTTC.

V gene TRBV18 combines with J gene TRBJ2-2; TRBD2 agrees at 7 bases. Germline values: CDR1 KGHSH, CDR2 LQKENI. The CDR3 consists of 18 residues. V shed 2 bases, J shed 1 base, and the junction held 10 bases outside the gene matches. CDR3 in amino acids: CASSPGTTKFVNTGELFF. The DNA of the CDR3 is TGTGCCAGCTCACCAGGGACTACAAAATTTGTGAACACCGGGGAGCTGTTTTTT. The full variable domain, its missing parts supplied by reference TRBV18 and TRBJ2-2, is NAGVMQNPRHLVRRRGQEARLRCSPMKGHSHVYWYRQLPEEGLKFMVYLQKENIIDESGMPKERFSAEFPKEGPSILRIQQVVRGDSAAYFCASSPGTTKFVNTGELFFGEGSRLTVL.

The V gene is TRBV14, the J gene TRBJ2-1; D is possibly TRBD2 (6 bases). The germline CDR1 and CDR2 sequences are SGHDN and FVKESK. V dropped 2 bases and J dropped 10 bases, with 12 bases sitting between them. The CDR3 contains 13 residues. The CDR3 is CASSQNLALEQFF. In DNA, the CDR3 is TGTGCCAGCAGCCAAAATCTAGCGTTGGAGCAGTTCTTC. The whole variable domain, remainder taken from reference TRBV14 and TRBJ2-1, is EAGVTQFPSHSVIEKGQTVTLRCDPISGHDNLYWYRRVMGKEIKFLLHFVKESKQDESGMPNNRFLAERTGGTYSTLKVQPAELEDSGVYFCASSQNLALEQFFGPGTRLTVL.

The chain combines TRBV5-1 with TRBJ1-3; a possible D gene is TRBD1 (6 bases). The CDR3 is 14 residues long. Germline CDR1 and CDR2: SGHRS and YFSETQ. Trimming pared 6 bases from V and 4 bases from J, leaving 14 bases between. CDR3 amino acids: CASTRGGTGNTIYF. CDR3 nucleotide sequence: TGCGCCAGCACTCGAGGGGGAACCGGAAACACCATATATTTT. The entire variable domain, with the rest obtained from reference TRBV5-1 and TRBJ1-3, is as follows: KAGVTQTPRYLIKTRGQQVTLSCSPISGHRSVSWYQQTPGQGLQFLFEYFSETQRNKGNFPGRFSGRQFSNSRSEMNVSTLELGDSALYLCASTRGGTGNTIYFGEGSWLTVV.

This chain joins TRBV19 and TRBJ2-5, with TRBD2 matching 7 bases. J lost 5 bases, V lost 4 bases, and 19 bases had no gene match. Germline V gene lookup returns CDR1 LNHDA and CDR2 SQIVND (reference sequence). The CDR3 spans 18 residues. The CDR3 reads CASSTRLAGVTAGETQYF. The CDR3 DNA is TGTGCCAGTAGTACCCGACTGGCGGGAGTAACCGCGGGCGAGACCCAGTACTTC.

The chain combines TRBV7-9 with TRBJ1-4, with TRBD1 identical over 7 bases. This CDR3 region has 15 residues. V dropped 1 base and J dropped 8; count of bases not matched to a gene: 7. The germline CDR1 and CDR2 sequences are SEHNR and FQNEAQ (reference sequence). The CDR3 sequence is CASSLETGVWEKLFF. The CDR3 DNA follows: TGTGCCAGCAGCTTAGAAACAGGGGTTTGGGAAAAACTGTTTTTT.

This sequence joins TRBV5-5 and TRBJ1-5; 7 nucleotides align to TRBD1. Germline loops: CDR1 SGHKS, CDR2 YYEKEE (reference sequence). J was trimmed by 4 bases and V by 1 base; bases with no gene match: 5. The CDR3 extends over 15 amino acids. CDR3 nucleotides: TGTGCCAGCAGCTTGAAGGGACAGCGAAATCAGCCCCAGCATTTT. Encoded protein: CASSLKGQRNQPQHF.

This rearrangement joins TRBV13 to TRBJ1-2; D is ambiguous. From germline, CDR1 is PRHDT and CDR2 FYEKMQ (reference sequence). Trimming took 5 bases from V and 4 from J, leaving 8 bases between them. The CDR3 contains 12 residues. CDR3 DNA sequence: TGTGCCAGCAGCGCGCGAACCTATGGCTACACCTTC. Its translation: CASSARTYGYTF.

This clone was observed a single time. The chain uses TRBV3-1 (or the pseudogene TRBV3-2) and TRBJ1-6; perhaps TRBD1 as D (6 bases). The CDR3 totals 17 residues. CDR1 and CDR2 (germline): LGHDT, YNNKEL (reference sequence). Trimming shortened V by 2 bases and J by 0 bases, and 11 bases separated the two germline ends. DNA of the CDR3: TGTGCCAGCAGCCAAACGAGGGGGAGCTCCTATAATTCACCCCTCCACTTT. Protein: CASSQTRGSSYNSPLHF.

The chain recombines TRBV19 with TRBJ1-2, with unresolved D. The V gene lost 4 bases and the J gene lost 4 bases, with 13 bases spanning the gap. Germline CDR1 and CDR2: LNHDA and SQIVND (reference sequence). The CDR3 is made up of 14 amino acids. The CDR3 region has the DNA TGTGCCAGTAGTAATCTTGGGCAGCTCTATGGCTACACCTTC. Its translation is CASSNLGQLYGYTF.

The CDR3 nucleotides are TGTGCCAGCAGCTCCACAGGGTACGGCTACACCTTC. Protein sequence: CASSSTGYGYTF. The chain links TRBV5-6 to TRBJ1-2; TRBD1 might be the D (6 bases). Trimming pared 3 bases from V and 8 bases from J, leaving 11 bases between. CDR1 and CDR2 (germline): SGHDT, YYEEEE. CDR3 size: 12 residues.

The genes are TRBV9 and TRBJ2-3, with 9 bases that match TRBD1. The V gene's germline CDR1 is SGDLS and CDR2 YYNGEE. With V trimmed by 3 bases and J by 2 bases, 7 bases remained unmatched. The CDR3 sequence is 16 residues long. CDR3 loop: CASSADRGRVTDTQYF. Written as DNA, the CDR3 is TGTGCCAGCAGCGCGGACAGGGGACGGGTCACAGATACGCAGTATTTT.

The chain joins TRBV9 to TRBJ2-7, with 8 bases fitting TRBD2. Germline-derived CDR1 and CDR2 are SGDLS and YYNGEE. The CDR3 loop spans 15 amino acids. J gave up 4 bases and V 0 bases, and 6 bases lay outside the gene matches. The CDR3 region has the DNA TGTGCCAGCAGCGTAGACCCGGGAGGGGCTTACGAGCAGTACTTC. Translated, it gives CASSVDPGGAYEQYF.

V and J are TRBV27 and TRBJ1-6; 7 positions match TRBD1. V lost 3 bases and J lost 4; bases outside the gene matches: 3. This CDR3 is 15 amino acids long. Germline CDR1 MNHEY, CDR2 SMNVEV (reference sequence). The CDR3, as DNA: TGTGCCAGCAGTTTGGGGACAGTGTATAATTCACCCCTCCACTTT. Its translation: CASSLGTVYNSPLHF.

The rearrangement links TRBV6-1 to TRBJ1-2; 7 nucleotides align to TRBD1. Looked up from germline, CDR1 is MNHNS and CDR2 is SASEGT. The CDR3 spans 13 residues. Trimming at V came to 1 base and at J to 8 bases, leaving 4 bases not matched to a gene. The CDR3, as DNA: TGTGCCAGCAGTGAAGGGACAGGTTCCGGCTACACCTTC. The encoded protein is CASSEGTGSGYTF.

V gene TRBV27 combines with J gene TRBJ2-4, with 11 bases matching TRBD2. Per germline, CDR1 MNHEY and CDR2 SMNVEV (reference sequence). The CDR3 runs 16 residues. The V and J ends lost 5 bases and 4 bases, in that order; junction bases with no gene match: 7. The DNA for the CDR3 is TGTGCCAGCAGTCAATGGGGACTAGCGGAAAAAAACATTCAGTACTTC. Amino acids: CASSQWGLAEKNIQYF.

V gene TRBV2 combines with J gene TRBJ1-2; tentatively, D is TRBD1 (6 bases). The CDR3 extends over 12 amino acids. The germline V and J ends were trimmed by 3 bases and 9 bases, with 11 bases remaining between them. In germline, CDR1 is SNHLY, CDR2 FYNNEI. The CDR3 loop is CASSEAGVRYTF. The CDR3 DNA reads as TGTGCCAGCAGTGAGGCAGGGGTGCGCTACACCTTC.

This chain joins TRBV6-5 and TRBJ2-1, with D possibly being TRBD1 (5 bases). Germline V gives CDR1 MNHEY, CDR2 SVGAGI. The V end lost 6 bases, the J end lost 4 bases, and 16 bases lay between the germline ends. This CDR3 has 15 residues. CDR3 loop: CASSQGWEQYNEQFF. CDR3 sequence (DNA): TGTGCCAGCAGCCAGGGCTGGGAACAATACAATGAGCAGTTCTTC.

The chain combines TRBV11-2 with TRBJ1-1, with 7 bases matching TRBD1. The CDR3 length is 16 residues. V was clipped by 0 bases and J by 4 bases; unmatched bases: 8. Germline V gene lookup returns CDR1 SGHAT and CDR2 FQNNGV. As DNA, the CDR3 is TGTGCCAGCAGCTTAGATAATTACGCAGGGGGCACTGAAGCTTTCTTT. As protein: CASSLDNYAGGTEAFF. The complete variable domain, with remaining parts taken from reference TRBV11-2 and TRBJ1-1, reads EAGVAQSPRYKIIEKRQSVAFWCNPISGHATLYWYQQILGQGPKLLIQFQNNGVVDDSQLPKDRFSAERLKGVDSTLKIQPAKLEDSAVYLCASSLDNYAGGTEAFFGQGTRLTVV.

The chain recombines TRBV11-2 with TRBJ1-4; 9 nucleotides line up with TRBD1. CDR3 length equals 14 residues. CDR1 and CDR2 (germline): SGHAT, FQNNGV. The trim removed 5 bases at V and 5 bases at J, leaving 3 bases unmatched. CDR3 bases: TGTGCCAGCAGCCGAGGACAGGGGAATGAAAAACTGTTTTTT. It yields the protein CASSRGQGNEKLFF.

The chain combines TRBV7-2 with TRBJ1-1; tentatively, D is TRBD1 (6 bases). The CDR3 runs 13 residues. Looked up from germline, CDR1 is SGHTA and CDR2 is FQGNSA. V dropped 3 bases and J dropped 7 bases, with 12 bases sitting between them. CDR3 coding DNA: TGTGCCAGCAGCTTCGGACAGATGTTTGAAGCTTTCTTT. It specifies CASSFGQMFEAFF.

V is TRBV11-2 and J is TRBJ1-1; TRBD1 is a possible D gene (6 bases). Germline V gene lookup returns CDR1 SGHAT and CDR2 FQNNGV. The CDR3 contains 14 residues. Trimming took off 5 bases at V and 5 bases at J, with 15 bases between the two ends. The CDR3 nucleotides are TGTGCCAGCAGCCACCAGGGGAGAGATACTGAAGCTTTCTTT. Residues: CASSHQGRDTEAFF.

J is TRBJ1-5 and V is TRBV1; the DNA was not compared with TRBD1, the D call given in the table. TRBV1 is noted as a pseudogene. The CDR3 extends over 17 amino acids. The CDR3 protein is CTSSQPTGRYSNQPQHF. For the CDR3, the DNA is TGCACCAGCAGCCAACCGACAGGACGCTATAGCAATCAGCCCCAGCATTTT.